The rows below give T cell receptor beta chains drawn from one sample of a study of siplizumab effects on memory and regulatory T cells. Antigen specificity for these receptors is unknown. The data were produced by immunoSEQ multiplex PCR, yet TCRdb's version contains in-frame clones alone and is incomplete. The profile covers about 6,600 clones, with just over 35% appearing a single time and 16% taken by the ten largest. The specimen sequenced was CFSE-low (dividing) CD8+ T cells sorted from an allogeneic mixed lymphocyte reaction. All receptors come from a human donor in good health; the cells came from an allogeneic mixed lymphocyte reaction. The CDR3 runs from the conserved cysteine through the conserved F or W. A D gene is named only where the DNA matches it firmly. A clone size is listed for some rows: how often the clone was seen (once, few, many), or a class if it is expanded.

v_gene	abundance	j_gene	d_gene	CDR3aa	CDR3nt
TRBV9	few	TRBJ2-7	TRBD2	CASSVGRREGYEQYF	TGTGCCAGCAGCGTAGGGCGGCGGGAGGGTTACGAGCAGTACTTC
TRBV4-2	NA	TRBJ2-7	NA	CASSLEAGLSSYEQYF	TGTGCCAGCAGCTTGGAAGCAGGGTTGAGCTCCTACGAGCAGTACTTC
TRBV28	large	TRBJ1-5	NA	CASTLFWGQPQHF	TGTGCCAGCACTCTCTTCTGGGGGCAGCCCCAGCATTTT
TRBV6-6	NA	TRBJ2-3	NA	CASSYIATDTQYF	TGTGCCAGCAGTTATATTGCAACAGATACGCAGTATTTT
TRBV11-2	medium-sized	TRBJ1-1	NA	CASSLVTTEAFF	TGTGCCAGCAGCTTAGTTACTACTGAAGCTTTCTTT
TRBV6-1	medium-sized	TRBJ1-1	TRBD1	CASRTTGGTEAFF	TGTGCCAGCAGAACCACAGGGGGCACTGAAGCTTTCTTT
TRBV27	medium-sized	TRBJ1-1	NA	CASSLLSGGSTFF	TGTGCCAGCAGTTTATTATCTGGGGGCAGTACTTTCTTT
TRBV29-1	medium-sized	TRBJ2-5	NA	CSVDRTAHPQETQYF	TGCAGCGTAGATCGGACAGCCCATCCCCAAGAGACCCAGTACTTC
TRBV7-9	NA	TRBJ2-7	NA	CASSLEEPGQYF	TGTGCCAGCAGCTTGGAGGAACCGGGGCAGTACTTC
TRBV7-6	NA	TRBJ2-5	NA	CASSLFGKTQYF	TGTGCCAGCAGCTTATTCGGAAAGACCCAGTACTTC
TRBV9	medium-sized	TRBJ2-7	NA	CASSLGGGSYEQYF	TGTGCCAGCAGCCTCGGGGGTGGCTCCTACGAGCAGTACTTC
TRBV7-6	large	TRBJ1-1	NA	CASSPRTEVEAFF	TGTGCCAGCAGCCCCAGGACAGAAGTTGAAGCTTTCTTT
TRBV27	NA	TRBJ1-5	TRBD1	CASSTQGGRQPQHF	TGTGCCAGCAGTACACAGGGGGGTCGGCAGCCCCAGCATTTT
TRBV9	few	TRBJ2-1	TRBD2	CASSVGLAGLEQFF	TGTGCCAGCAGTGTTGGACTAGCGGGACTTGAGCAGTTCTTC
TRBV4-2	few	TRBJ1-5	TRBD1	CASSQEQTGYYQPQHF	TGTGCCAGCAGCCAGGAACAGACAGGGTACTATCAGCCCCAGCATTTT
TRBV5-1	few	TRBJ1-1	NA	CASARDGNTEAFF	TGCGCCAGCGCCCGGGACGGCAACACTGAAGCTTTCTTT
TRBV7-9	NA	TRBJ2-7	NA	CASTPGDFTSYEQYF	TGTGCCAGCACCCCGGGGGACTTTACTTCCTACGAGCAGTACTTC
TRBV7-8	NA	TRBJ2-7	TRBD1	CASSIWGQGYEQYF	TGTGCCAGCAGCATCTGGGGACAGGGCTACGAGCAGTACTTC
TRBV7-8	few	TRBJ2-1	TRBD2	CASSLGTSSYNEQFF	TGTGCCAGCAGCTTGGGGACTAGCTCCTACAATGAGCAGTTCTTC
TRBV19	medium-sized	TRBJ1-5	NA	CASSWEEDQPQHF	TGTGCCAGTAGCTGGGAGGAGGATCAGCCCCAGCATTTT
TRBV13	NA	TRBJ1-6	NA	CASSLWTPVGSPLHF	TGTGCCAGCAGCTTATGGACCCCGGTCGGTTCACCCCTCCACTTT
TRBV4-2	NA	TRBJ1-3	NA	CASSQEGGGNTIYF	TGTGCCAGCAGCCAAGAAGGAGGTGGAAACACCATATATTTT
TRBV5-1	few	TRBJ2-1	TRBD1	CASQWTGGYNEQFF	TGCGCCAGCCAATGGACAGGGGGATACAATGAGCAGTTCTTC